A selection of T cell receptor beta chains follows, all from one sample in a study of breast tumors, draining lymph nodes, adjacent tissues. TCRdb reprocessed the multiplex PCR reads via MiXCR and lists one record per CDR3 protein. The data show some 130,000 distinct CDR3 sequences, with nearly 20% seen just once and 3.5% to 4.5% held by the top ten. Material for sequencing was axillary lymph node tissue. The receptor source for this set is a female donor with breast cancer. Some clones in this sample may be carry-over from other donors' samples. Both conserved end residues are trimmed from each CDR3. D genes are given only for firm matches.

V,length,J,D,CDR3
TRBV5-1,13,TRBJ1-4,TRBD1,ASSQGQGVKEKLF
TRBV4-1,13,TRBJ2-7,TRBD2,ASSPPASGSYEQY
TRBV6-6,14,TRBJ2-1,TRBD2,ASSPGTSGLNNEQF
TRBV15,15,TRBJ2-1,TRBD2,ATSAYGLAGDPSEQF
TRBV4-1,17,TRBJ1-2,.,ASSQVFFRRSGNDYGYT
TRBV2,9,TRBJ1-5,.,ASADEGTQH
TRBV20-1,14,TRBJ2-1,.,SARDRGGIHYNEQF
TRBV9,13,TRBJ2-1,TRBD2,ASSVPGGRYNEQF
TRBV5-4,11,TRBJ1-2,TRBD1,ASSLSGGDGYT
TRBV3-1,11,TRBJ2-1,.,ASKSISYNEQF
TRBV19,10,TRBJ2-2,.,ASTGNTGELF
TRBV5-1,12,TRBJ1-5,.,ASSLLPGSQPQH
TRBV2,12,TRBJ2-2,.,ASSEDRNTGELF
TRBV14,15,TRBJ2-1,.,ASSQDRGSRRFNEQF
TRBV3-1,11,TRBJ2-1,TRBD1,ASSQGGTGSGF
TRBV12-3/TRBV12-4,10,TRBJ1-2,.,ASSLGHFGYT
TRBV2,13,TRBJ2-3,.,ASSDGTLLPDTQY
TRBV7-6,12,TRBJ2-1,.,ASSLAVRFNEQF
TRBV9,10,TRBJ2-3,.,ASSVRMGKQY
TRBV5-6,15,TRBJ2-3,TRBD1,ASSPPDRGKNTDTQY
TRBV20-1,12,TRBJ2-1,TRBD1,SARVSRGQGEQF
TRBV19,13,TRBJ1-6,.,ASSVNRVLDSPLR
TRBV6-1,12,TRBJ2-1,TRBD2,ASKPGLASNEQF
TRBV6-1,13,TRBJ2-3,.,ASSEALQGTDTQY
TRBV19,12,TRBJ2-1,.,ASSSQGGLNEQF
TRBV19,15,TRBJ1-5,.,ASSIGGWGLGNQPQH
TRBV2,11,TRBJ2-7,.,ASRLALHYEQY
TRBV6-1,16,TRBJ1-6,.,ASSEARNWGHVNSPLH
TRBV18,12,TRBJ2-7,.,ASSQNSGNGEQY
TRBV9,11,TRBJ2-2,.,ASSVVQGGELF
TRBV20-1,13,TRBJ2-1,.,SASVPGQTYNEQF
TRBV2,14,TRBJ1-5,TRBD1,ASSPRQGAGNQPQH
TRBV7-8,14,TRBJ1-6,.,ASSLEAYGGWSPLH
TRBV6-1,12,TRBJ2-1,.,ASGGGRSYNEQF
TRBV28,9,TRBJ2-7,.,ASSFSERQY
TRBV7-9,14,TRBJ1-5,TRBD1,ASGGAGGARDQPQH
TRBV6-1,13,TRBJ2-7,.,ASREALGEVYEQY
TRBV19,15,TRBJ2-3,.,ASSIPPWVGRTDTQY
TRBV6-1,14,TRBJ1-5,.,ASSGGGLHSNQPQH
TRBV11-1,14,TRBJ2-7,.,ASSAAVTRLGYEQY
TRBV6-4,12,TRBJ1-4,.,AKGRGIQGEKLF
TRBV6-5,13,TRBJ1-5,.,ASSYLPLSNQPQH
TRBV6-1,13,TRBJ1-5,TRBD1,ASTLTGNSNQPQH
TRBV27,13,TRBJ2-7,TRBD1,ASSLSTGTGNEQY
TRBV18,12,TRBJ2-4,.,ASSPPGLQNIQY
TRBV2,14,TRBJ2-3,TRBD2,ASKLAPSGSTDTQY
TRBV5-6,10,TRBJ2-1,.,ASSLARQVEF
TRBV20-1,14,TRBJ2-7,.,SARILGSAGSYEQY